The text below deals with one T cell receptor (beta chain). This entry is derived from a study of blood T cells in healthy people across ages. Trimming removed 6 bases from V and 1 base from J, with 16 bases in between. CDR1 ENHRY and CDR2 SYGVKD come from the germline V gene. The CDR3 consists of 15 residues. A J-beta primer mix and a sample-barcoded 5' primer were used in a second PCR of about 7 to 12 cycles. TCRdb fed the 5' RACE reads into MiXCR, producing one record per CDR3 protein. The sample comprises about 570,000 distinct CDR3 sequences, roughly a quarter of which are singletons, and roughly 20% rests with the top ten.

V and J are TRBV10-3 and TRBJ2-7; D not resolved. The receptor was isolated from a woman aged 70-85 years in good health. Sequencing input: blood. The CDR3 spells CAISLHSEESYEQYF. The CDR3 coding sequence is TGTGCCATCAGCCTGCATTCAGAGGAATCCTACGAGCAGTACTTC.